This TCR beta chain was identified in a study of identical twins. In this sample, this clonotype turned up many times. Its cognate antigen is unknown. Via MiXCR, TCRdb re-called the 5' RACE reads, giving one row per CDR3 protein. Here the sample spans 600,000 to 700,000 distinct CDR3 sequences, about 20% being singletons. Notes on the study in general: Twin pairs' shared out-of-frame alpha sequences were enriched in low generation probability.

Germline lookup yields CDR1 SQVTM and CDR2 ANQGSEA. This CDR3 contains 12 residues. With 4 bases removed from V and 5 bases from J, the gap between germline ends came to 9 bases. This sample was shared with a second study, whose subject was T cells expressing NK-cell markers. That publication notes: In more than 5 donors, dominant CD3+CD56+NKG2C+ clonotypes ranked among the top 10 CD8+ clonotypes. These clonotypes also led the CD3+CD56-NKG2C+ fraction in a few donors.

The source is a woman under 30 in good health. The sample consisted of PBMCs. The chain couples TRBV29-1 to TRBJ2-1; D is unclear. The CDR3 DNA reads TGCAGCGTTGGAGTCAGAAACAATGAGCAGTTCTTC. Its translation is CSVGVRNNEQFF.